One sample yielded the 23 T cell receptor beta chains listed below, sequenced in a study of blood T cell repertoires in COVID-19 (dated by TCRdb to the early 2020s). The library relied on the immunoSEQ multiplex PCR assay. Imported from immuneACCESS, the table was reduced by TCRdb to in-frame sequences with V and J called. These copies leave out some clones; in studies compared against another copy, an unresolved V gene accounts for under half, and the cause of the remainder is not known. The sample has roughly 520,000 clones on record, approximately 90% of them singletons. The leading ten clones occupy approximately 1.8% of the sample. The material sequenced was PBMCs or T cells enriched from blood (not recorded which). The receptors were gathered from a woman between 40 and 50 years old who had recovered from COVID-19.

Points on this clone: The same CDR3 can be traced to other DNA sequences in this sample. The CDR3 loop reads CSVVRGNTEAFF. The CDR3 DNA is TGCAGCGTTGTCAGGGGAAACACTGAAGCTTTCTTT. V and J are TRBV29-1 and TRBJ1-1, with a weak D call TRBD1 (6 bases). Germline V lookup: CDR1 SQVTM, CDR2 ANQGSEA. The V end lost 4 bases, the J end lost 2 bases, and 8 bases lay between the germline ends. This CDR3 has 12 residues.

The chain couples TRBV18 to TRBJ1-1, with 10 bases that match TRBD1. This CDR3 is built from 15 residues. CDR1 and CDR2 (germline): KGHSH, LQKENI. The V gene end was trimmed by 3 bases and the J gene end by 6 bases; junction bases not matched to a gene: 7. Here the CDR3 reads CASSPGQGEVAEAFF. In DNA, the CDR3 is TGTGCCAGCTCACCCGGACAGGGGGAGGTCGCTGAAGCTTTCTTT.

The chain couples TRBV7-9 to TRBJ2-2; 9 bases agree with TRBD1. V lost 5 bases to trimming and J lost 3 bases; unmatched junction nucleotides: 4. CDR1 SEHNR and CDR2 FQNEAQ come from the germline V gene (reference sequence). This CDR3 is built from 15 residues. CDR3 loop: CASSRGQGDTGELFF. CDR3 nucleotide sequence: TGTGCCAGCAGCCGGGGACAGGGTGACACCGGGGAGCTGTTTTTT.

The J gene is TRBJ2-5, the V gene TRBV9; maybe TRBD1 (5 bases). The CDR3 is 14 amino acids. Germline V gene lookup returns CDR1 SGDLS and CDR2 YYNGEE. Trimming removed 0 bases from V and 7 bases from J, with 13 bases in between. CDR3 loop: CASSVASIRGTQYF. CDR3 coding DNA: TGTGCCAGCAGCGTAGCTTCTATTAGGGGGACCCAGTACTTC.

V gene TRBV30 combines with J gene TRBJ1-1, with 8 bases fitting TRBD1. V gave up 4 bases and J gave up 3 bases; unmatched junction bases: 4. This CDR3 is built from 13 residues. Germline CDR1 reads GTSNPN; CDR2 reads SVGIG (reference sequence). CDR3 sequence reads: CAWTGGTDTEAFF. DNA for the CDR3: TGTGCCTGGACAGGGGGCACGGACACTGAAGCTTTCTTT. The full variable domain, completed using reference TRBV30 and TRBJ1-1, is SQTIHQWPATLVQPVGSPLSLECTVEGTSNPNLYWYRQAAGRGLQLLFYSVGIGQISSEVPQNLSASRPQDRQFILSSKKLLLSDSGFYLCAWTGGTDTEAFFGQGTRLTVV.

The J gene is TRBJ2-6, the V gene TRBV18; perhaps TRBD1 as D (5 bases). V lost 2 bases, J lost 2 bases, and 16 bases lay in between. The germline gives CDR1 KGHSH, CDR2 LQKENI. The CDR3 has 18 residues. The CDR3 coding sequence is TGTGCCAGCTCACCATCCGGCAGGCTAGGGGCTGGGGCCAACGTCCTGACTTTC. It translates to CASSPSGRLGAGANVLTF.

The chain uses TRBV29-1 and TRBJ1-2; D is possibly TRBD1 (6 bases). Germline loops: CDR1 SQVTM, CDR2 ANQGSEA. This CDR3 has 13 amino acids. V lost 3 bases, J lost 6 bases, and 14 bases lay in between. The CDR3 is CSVDPRGWDGYTF. The DNA of the CDR3 is TGCAGCGTTGACCCAAGGGGGTGGGATGGCTACACCTTC. Looking up the rest from reference TRBV29-1 and TRBJ1-2 gives the full variable domain: SAVISQKPSRDICQRGTSLTIQCQVDSQVTMMFWYRQQPGQSLTLIATANQGSEATYESGFVIDKFPISRPNLTFSTLTVSNMSPEDSSIYLCSVDPRGWDGYTFGSGTRLTVV.

The rearrangement joins TRBV7-2 to TRBJ2-4; 10 positions match TRBD2. Trimming cost V 5 bases and J 8 bases; bases outside gene matches: 9. The CDR3 covers 15 residues. Germline V gene data show CDR1 as SGHTA and CDR2 as FQGNSA. CDR3 nucleotide sequence: TGTGCCAGCAGCCAGAGAGCGGGAGGGCCTTACATTCAGTACTTC. Translating it yields CASSQRAGGPYIQYF. Full variable domain (missing parts from reference TRBV7-2 and TRBJ2-4): GAGVSQSPSNKVTEKGKDVELRCDPISGHTALYWYRQSLGQGLEFLIYFQGNSAPDKSGLPSDRFSAERTGGSVSTLTIQRTQQEDSAVYLCASSQRAGGPYIQYFGAGTRLSVL.

The chain combines TRBV19 with TRBJ1-1; no definite D call. V was trimmed by 3 bases and J by 1 base, leaving 9 bases between them. The CDR3 loop spans 14 amino acids. In germline, CDR1 is LNHDA, CDR2 SQIVND (reference sequence). CDR3 nucleotides: TGTGCCAGTAGTATTTTAGTTAGGAACACTGAAGCTTTCTTT. This gives the protein CASSILVRNTEAFF.

The V and J genes are TRBV12-3 or TRBV12-4 and TRBJ1-2; perhaps TRBD1 as D (5 bases). V gave up 10 bases and J gave up 3 bases, with 12 bases separating them. The length of the CDR3 is 12 residues. CDR3 coding DNA: TGTGCCACCATGCAGGGTTACTATGGCTACACCTTC. Its protein is CATMQGYYGYTF.

The chain uses TRBV7-2 and TRBJ2-7; D unresolved. The CDR3 has 14 amino acids. Germline V gene data show CDR1 as SGHTA and CDR2 as FQGNSA. The V end lost 0 bases, the J end lost 2 bases, and 8 bases lay between the germline ends. The CDR3 sequence: CASSLAAATYEQYF. CDR3 coding DNA: TGTGCCAGCAGCTTAGCGGCTGCCACCTACGAGCAGTACTTC.

This clone is a singleton in its sample. This rearrangement joins TRBV27 to TRBJ1-2; the match to TRBD1 covers 11 bases. V gave up 2 bases and J gave up 8 bases; unmatched junction bases: 13. The germline gives CDR1 MNHEY, CDR2 SMNVEV (reference sequence). The CDR3 is 17 amino acids. CDR3: CASSLLGLGQGAEGYTF. In DNA form, the CDR3 reads TGTGCCAGCAGTTTACTGGGCCTCGGACAGGGGGCGGAGGGCTACACCTTC.

The J gene is TRBJ1-3, the V gene TRBV30, with D uncertain. Trimming shortened V by 1 base and J by 4 bases, and 11 bases separated the two germline ends. The CDR3 runs to 14 residues. CDR1 is GTSNPN, CDR2 SVGIG, per germline (reference sequence). The CDR3 reads CAWSGPPLGNTIYF. The CDR3 bases are TGTGCCTGGAGTGGGCCCCCTTTAGGAAACACCATATATTTT.

This clone was detected only once. The genes are TRBV15 and TRBJ1-2, with 9 bases fitting TRBD1. Trimming cost V 5 bases and J 3 bases; bases outside gene matches: 7. Germline lookup yields CDR1 LNHNV and CDR2 YYDKDF (reference sequence). The CDR3 is 15 amino acids. The CDR3 DNA is TGTGCCACCAGCGGGGACAGGGTTGAATACTATGGCTACACCTTC. It translates to CATSGDRVEYYGYTF.

This chain uses TRBV18 with TRBJ1-1; TRBD1 matches 7 bases. J was trimmed by 0 bases and V by 6 bases; bases with no gene match: 7. Germline CDR1 reads KGHSH; CDR2 reads LQKENI. The CDR3 sequence is 15 residues long. CDR3 nucleotides: TGTGCCAGCTCGGCCGGGACAGAGATGAACACTGAAGCTTTCTTT. Translating it yields CASSAGTEMNTEAFF.

The rearrangement links TRBV2 to TRBJ1-2; D is possibly TRBD1 (5 bases). CDR3 length equals 14 residues. Germline CDR1 SNHLY, CDR2 FYNNEI. V was shortened by 8 bases and J by 4 bases, with 17 bases between the two germline ends. The CDR3 sequence: CASSLKQASYGYTF. CDR3 sequence (DNA): TGTGCCAGCTCACTAAAACAGGCTTCCTATGGCTACACCTTC.

The chain employs TRBV6-5 and TRBJ1-2; TRBD1 is a possible D gene (6 bases). Germline V CDR1 and CDR2: MNHEY, SVGAGI. CDR3 size: 14 residues. V shed 5 bases and J shed 2 bases, with 12 bases lying between them. The CDR3 reads CASSLSGTNYGYTF. The CDR3 coding sequence is TGTGCCAGCAGTCTCTCCGGGACAAACTATGGCTACACCTTC.

The genes are TRBV4-1 and TRBJ2-1, with 8 bases aligning to TRBD1. Germline CDR1 and CDR2: MGHRA and YSYEKL. J was trimmed by 2 bases and V by 1 base; bases with no gene match: 7. This CDR3 is 17 amino acids long. CDR3 residues: CASSQGRGLLPYNEQFF. CDR3 bases: TGCGCCAGCAGCCAAGGCAGGGGGCTTCTACCCTACAATGAGCAGTTCTTC.

This rearrangement joins TRBV6-5 to TRBJ2-1, with 10 bases identical to TRBD2. Per the germline V gene, CDR1 is MNHEY and CDR2 is SVGAGI. This CDR3 has 15 amino acids. V was pared by 2 bases and J by 8 bases, with 6 bases of the junction left unmatched. CDR3 DNA sequence: TGTGCCAGCAGTTACACGGGACTAGCGTTCTATGAGCAGTTCTTC. Protein: CASSYTGLAFYEQFF.

Remarks on this clone: This sample includes further DNA sequences coding for the same CDR3. The V call is TRBV24-1, the J call TRBJ2-2, with TRBD2 identical over 8 bases. Trimming removed 3 bases from V and 2 bases from J; junction bases left unmatched: 7. The CDR3 length is 17 residues. Germline values: CDR1 KGHDR, CDR2 SFDVKD. Here the CDR3 DNA reads TGTGCCACCAGTGATCCCCCGAGCGGGAGAAACACCGGGGAGCTGTTTTTT. Encoded protein: CATSDPPSGRNTGELFF.

V and J are TRBV5-4 and TRBJ1-4; D is perhaps TRBD1 (6 bases). The CDR3 runs to 13 residues. From germline, CDR1 is SGHNT and CDR2 YYREEE (reference sequence). The V gene lost 0 bases and the J gene lost 9 bases, with 9 bases spanning the gap. CDR3 region: CASSLDRAKKLFF. Here the CDR3 DNA reads TGTGCCAGCAGCTTGGACAGGGCGAAAAAACTGTTTTTT. Full variable domain (outside the CDR3, taken from reference TRBV5-4 and TRBJ1-4): ETGVTQSPTHLIKTRGQQVTLRCSSQSGHNTVSWYQQALGQGPQFIFQYYREEENGRGNFPPRFSGLQFPNYSSELNVNALELDDSALYLCASSLDRAKKLFFGSGTQLSVL.

The CDR3 reads CASSDSKAGNTEAFF. CDR3 nucleotide sequence: TGTGCCAGCAGTGACTCGAAGGCGGGGAACACTGAAGCTTTCTTT. The chain is built from TRBV6-4 and TRBJ1-1; D is ambiguous. CDR3 size: 15 residues. V was trimmed by 0 bases and J by 1 base, leaving 9 bases between them. Germline CDR1 reads MRHNA; CDR2 reads SNTAGT.

CDR3 in DNA: TGCGCCAGCAGCCAGTTACTAGCGGGAGGGCCGGTAGGTGGGACCCAGTACTTC. Translating it yields CASSQLLAGGPVGGTQYF. This chain connects TRBV4-1 to TRBJ2-5; 13 nucleotides match TRBD2. The trim removed 3 bases at V and 7 bases at J, leaving 14 bases unmatched. The CDR3 totals 18 residues. Germline lookup yields CDR1 MGHRA and CDR2 YSYEKL.